This T cell receptor beta chain was identified during a study of blood T cell repertoires in COVID-19. Measured with immunoSEQ multiplex PCR; TCRdb has only the in-frame clones, and not every one. The table records approximately 130,000 clones, about 83% of them present only once. Germline V gene sequence: CDR1 KGHSH, CDR2 LQKENI. Trimming cost V 8 bases and J 3 bases, with 13 bases left between them. CDR3 length equals 13 residues. Sequenced input: peripheral blood. This chain joins TRBV18 and TRBJ1-2, with D maybe TRBD1 (6 bases). The clonotype originates from a human donor in a cohort sampled during active COVID-19. CDR3 region: CASHPAGDYGYTF. CDR3 sequence (DNA): TGTGCCAGCCACCCGGCAGGGGACTATGGCTACACCTTC.